This T cell receptor (beta chain) stems from a study of radiation and T cells in renal cell carcinoma. As for time point: baseline pretreatment blood. Treatment in this sample: 15 Gy SBRT to primary tumor, nephrectomy 4 weeks later. Sequencing was performed with immunoSEQ multiplex PCR; in TCRdb, only in-frame clones are kept and a portion is missing. The sample lists approximately 90,000 clones; 75% to 90% were seen once. This material consisted of blood, taken from a patient whose treatment included radiotherapy and nephrectomy. The clonotype comes from a man over 45 with renal cell carcinoma.

The CDR3 DNA follows: TGTGCCAGCAGGCCCGGGGGCGCAGATACGCAGTATTTT. As protein: CASRPGGADTQYF. V and J are TRBV6-5 and TRBJ2-3, with D perhaps matching TRBD1 or TRBD2 (6 bases each). The CDR3 runs to 13 residues. CDR1 MNHEY and CDR2 SVGAGI come from the germline V gene. Trimming left V 6 bases short and J 4 bases short, with 11 bases between.